Listed below are T cell receptor beta chains from one sample, sequenced in a study of shared clonotypes between healthy human individuals. Method: immunoSEQ multiplex PCR; TCRdb's copy keeps in-frame clones and lacks some. The table includes 650,000 to 750,000 clones, about three quarters detected once. The material sequenced was memory CD4+ T cells sorted from blood. The receptors stem from a woman aged 25-40 years in good health. The CDR3 runs from the conserved cysteine through the conserved F or W. The order of the fields is D gene, J gene, V gene, clone size, CDR3 protein, CDR3 DNA. D genes are given only for firm matches. Clone size, where shown, is once, few, many, or a class for clones that have expanded.

>-|TRBJ2-6|TRBV4-2|-
CASSQGGSGANVLTF
TGTGCCAGCAGCCAAGGGGGTTCTGGGGCCAACGTCCTGACTTTC
>-|TRBJ2-3|TRBV5-1|few
CASRRTTDTQYF
TGCGCCAGCAGGCGGACTACAGATACGCAGTATTTT
>TRBD1|TRBJ2-1|TRBV9|-
CASSAQGADYNEQFF
TGTGCCAGCAGCGCACAGGGGGCGGATTACAATGAGCAGTTCTTC
>-|TRBJ2-7|TRBV10-3|-
CAISSADIGSYEQYF
TGTGCCATCAGTAGCGCCGACATTGGCTCCTACGAGCAGTACTTC
>TRBD1|TRBJ1-5|TRBV2|-
CASTHGTGLPSNQPQHF
TGTGCCAGCACCCACGGGACAGGGCTACCTAGCAATCAGCCCCAGCATTTT
>-|TRBJ1-4|TRBV7-8|few
CASSLRTDGKLFF
TGTGCCAGCAGCTTGCGGACAGATGGAAAACTGTTTTTT
>TRBD2|TRBJ2-7|TRBV19|once
CASSPRLAVSYEQYF
TGTGCCAGTAGCCCCAGACTAGCGGTTTCCTACGAGCAGTACTTC
>-|TRBJ2-1|TRBV7-3|-
CASSKEQGLYNEQFF
TGTGCCAGCAGCAAGGAACAGGGATTATACAATGAGCAGTTCTTC
>-|TRBJ1-5|TRBV19|-
CASSIGWRSGQPQHF
TGTGCCAGTAGTATAGGGTGGAGGAGTGGGCAGCCCCAGCATTTT
>-|TRBJ2-1|TRBV19|-
CASSHLATLDNEQFF
TGTGCCAGTAGTCACCTAGCGACTTTAGACAATGAGCAGTTCTTC
>-|TRBJ2-7|TRBV4-1|-
CASSHPRSGIHEQYF
TGCGCCAGCAGCCACCCTCGCTCGGGAATCCACGAGCAGTACTTC
>-|TRBJ1-1|TRBV29-1|few
CSVDRQENTEAFF
TGCAGCGTTGACCGGCAGGAGAACACTGAAGCTTTCTTT
>-|TRBJ2-5|TRBV28|once
CASSLRISLALYQETQYF
TGTGCCAGCAGTTTAAGGATTTCGCTCGCCCTGTACCAAGAGACCCAGTACTTC
>TRBD1|TRBJ1-2|TRBV7-2|once
CASSFGTGGYGYTF
TGTGCCAGCAGCTTCGGGACAGGGGGCTATGGCTACACCTTC
>-|TRBJ1-1|TRBV11-2|-
CASSPRQITGAFF
TGTGCCAGCAGCCCCCGACAAATCACCGGGGCTTTCTTT
>-|TRBJ1-1|TRBV9|-
CASSPQIGGDGEAFF
TGTGCCAGCAGCCCCCAAATAGGAGGGGATGGTGAAGCTTTCTTT
>TRBD2|TRBJ2-7|TRBV4-1|-
CASSLLAGLYEQYF
TGCGCCAGCAGCCTACTAGCGGGGCTCTACGAGCAGTACTTC
>-|TRBJ1-4|TRBV4-2|-
CASSQRDWEKLFF
TGTGCCAGCAGCCAAAGGGATTGGGAAAAACTGTTTTTT
>TRBD1|TRBJ2-2|TRBV5-1|once
CASSRTGANTGELFF
TGCGCCAGCAGCAGGACAGGGGCGAACACCGGGGAGCTGTTTTTT
>TRBD2|TRBJ2-1|TRBV29-1|-
CSVVKLAGDHNEQFF
TGCAGCGTTGTAAAACTAGCGGGAGACCACAATGAGCAGTTCTTC
>-|TRBJ2-5|TRBV30|-
CAWDQLGGTQYF
TGTGCCTGGGACCAATTAGGGGGGACCCAGTACTTC
>TRBD1|TRBJ1-3|TRBV4-2|-
CASSQDPGQWDYSGNTIYF
TGTGCCAGCAGCCAAGATCCGGGACAGTGGGACTATTCTGGAAACACCATATATTTT
>-|TRBJ2-1|TRBV4-1|few
CASSQGQSRAYNEQFF
TGCGCCAGCAGCCAAGGACAGTCGCGGGCGTACAATGAGCAGTTCTTC
>-|TRBJ1-1|TRBV30|-
CACVFGITEAFF
TGTGCCTGCGTTTTCGGAATCACTGAAGCTTTCTTT
>-|TRBJ2-3|TRBV7-9|-
CASSPAPAGNTDTQYF
TGTGCCAGCAGCCCCGCCCCCGCGGGAAACACAGATACGCAGTATTTT
>-|TRBJ2-1|TRBV4-1|-
CASSQRPGPNNEQFF
TGCGCCAGCAGCCAAAGGCCGGGGCCAAACAATGAGCAGTTCTTC
>-|TRBJ1-3|TRBV7-6|-
CASSPVNRGNTIYF
TGTGCCAGCAGCCCTGTTAACAGGGGAAACACCATATATTTT
>-|TRBJ2-7|TRBV11-2|once
CASSRVYEQYF
TGTGCCAGCAGCCGGGTATACGAGCAGTACTTC
>-|TRBJ1-3|TRBV5-1|few
CASSLDSSGNTIYF
TGCGCCAGCAGCTTGGATTCTAGTGGAAACACCATATATTTT
>TRBD1|TRBJ2-5|TRBV18|once
CASSPVTGGEETQYF
TGTGCCAGCTCACCAGTGACAGGGGGCGAGGAGACCCAGTACTTC
>-|TRBJ2-5|TRBV5-6|-
CASSLLYRPQETQYF
TGTGCCAGCAGCTTGCTGTATAGGCCGCAAGAGACCCAGTACTTC
>TRBD1|TRBJ2-3|TRBV4-1|-
CASSIGQGRFMDTQYF
TGCGCCAGCAGCATAGGACAGGGGAGGTTTATGGATACGCAGTATTTT
>TRBD2|TRBJ2-5|TRBV7-2|-
CASSRGLAGARETQYF
TGTGCCAGCAGCCGGGGACTAGCGGGAGCGCGGGAGACCCAGTACTTC
>TRBD2|TRBJ2-4|TRBV19|-
CASSSGRTAKNIQYF
TGTGCCAGTAGTAGCGGGAGGACAGCCAAAAACATTCAGTACTTC
>-|TRBJ1-3|TRBV7-6|-
CASSPTPPISGNTIYF
TGTGCCAGCAGCCCAACCCCACCAATCTCTGGAAACACCATATATTTT
>TRBD2|TRBJ2-7|TRBV12-5|-
CASGLVVLAGYGPLYEQYF
TGTGCTAGTGGTTTGGTGGTGCTAGCGGGATATGGGCCCCTCTACGAGCAGTACTTC
>-|TRBJ2-1|TRBV5-1|-
CASSGRLGGEQFF
TGCGCCAGCAGCGGACGACTAGGGGGTGAGCAGTTCTTC
>-|TRBJ1-1|TRBV29-1|-
CSVSRDLRMNTEAFF
TGCAGCGTTAGCCGAGACCTCAGAATGAACACTGAAGCTTTCTTT
>TRBD2|TRBJ2-5|TRBV5-1|-
CASSLPSGSKTQYF
TGCGCCAGCAGCTTGCCTAGCGGGAGTAAGACCCAGTACTTC
>TRBD1|TRBJ2-1|TRBV27|-
CASRRTGAGNEQFF
TGTGCCAGCAGGAGGACAGGGGCAGGGAATGAGCAGTTCTTC
>-|TRBJ2-3|TRBV19|-
CASRKSGRASTDTQYF
TGTGCCAGTAGAAAATCGGGTCGGGCGAGCACAGATACGCAGTATTTT
>-|TRBJ1-1|TRBV28|-
CASAIRLNTEAFF
TGTGCCAGCGCAATTAGGTTGAACACTGAAGCTTTCTTT
>-|TRBJ1-4|TRBV9|-
CASSPGQGFGNEKLFF
TGTGCCAGCAGCCCTGGGCAGGGGTTCGGTAATGAAAAACTGTTTTTT